Listed below are T cell receptor beta chains from one sample, sequenced in a study of identifying expanded T cells in peripheral blood. Data came from immunoSEQ multiplex PCR; TCRdb stores just in-frame clones and leaves some out. Here the sample spans approximately 110,000 clones, roughly 90% being singletons. The sample comprised blood. These receptors all stem from a person between 18 and 75 years old in good health. CDR3s include the opening cysteine and the closing phenylalanine or tryptophan. A D gene is named only where the DNA matches it firmly. Size is stated for part of the rows, as once, few or many counts, or as a class when the clone is expanded.

size	D	V	J	DNA	CDR3
.	.	TRBV19	TRBJ2-1	TGTGCCAGTAGTATCCCGGCAGTTAGGGATGAGCAGTTCTTC	CASSIPAVRDEQFF
.	TRBD1	TRBV5-5	TRBJ2-7	TGTGCCAGCAGCTTAAGGACAGGAACGACGCACGAGCAGTACTTC	CASSLRTGTTHEQYF
.	.	TRBV29-1	TRBJ2-3	TGCAGCGGAACCGGGACCTACACAGATACGCAGTATTTT	CSGTGTYTDTQYF
.	.	TRBV25-1	TRBJ2-3	TGTGCCAGCAGTGATAGTGACAGCACAGATACGCAGTATTTT	CASSDSDSTDTQYF
.	.	TRBV4-2	TRBJ1-1	TGTGCCAGCAGCCAAAACAGTAACACTGAAGCTTTCTTT	CASSQNSNTEAFF
.	.	TRBV7-8	TRBJ1-4	TGTGCCAGCAGCTTAGAGGCCTCATATGAAAAACTGTTTTTT	CASSLEASYEKLFF
.	.	TRBV7-2	TRBJ1-2	TGTGCCAGCAGCCTCGACCCCGGAGGTGGGGTTGGCTACACCTTC	CASSLDPGGGVGYTF
.	.	TRBV13	TRBJ2-3	TGTGCCAGCAGCTTGAAAGGGGGGGAGCGGTTTTCAGATACGCAGTATTTT	CASSLKGGERFSDTQYF
.	.	TRBV19	TRBJ2-5	TGTGCCAGTAGCCGCCCTGGTGAGACCCAGTACTTC	CASSRPGETQYF
.	.	TRBV18	TRBJ1-4	TGTGCCAGCTCACCAAACGTTGGGAGCTCTAATGAAAAACTGTTTTTT	CASSPNVGSSNEKLFF
.	.	TRBV4-1	TRBJ2-1	TGCGCCAGCAGCCCCACTTACAATGAGCAGTTCTTC	CASSPTYNEQFF
.	.	TRBV18	TRBJ1-1	TGTGCCAGCTCACCGATCACGCTGGACGGGAGTGAAGCTTTCTTT	CASSPITLDGSEAFF
.	TRBD1	TRBV18	TRBJ2-3	TGTGCCAGCTCACTCCGACAGGGGGCAGATACGCAGTATTTT	CASSLRQGADTQYF
.	.	TRBV7-8	TRBJ1-6	TGTGCCAGCAGCTTTGATAATTCACCCCTCCACTTT	CASSFDNSPLHF
.	.	TRBV11-3	TRBJ2-3	TGTGCCAGCAGCTTCGGGGTTACAGATACGCAGTATTTT	CASSFGVTDTQYF
.	TRBD2	TRBV4-3	TRBJ2-1	TGCGCCAGCAGCCAAGCGGGCGCTAGCGGGGCCAATGAGCAGTTCTTC	CASSQAGASGANEQFF
.	.	TRBV6-5	TRBJ1-1	TGTGCCAGCAAACCCATGAGGGACACTGAAGCTTTCTTT	CASKPMRDTEAFF
.	TRBD2	TRBV9	TRBJ2-1	TGTGCCAGCAGCGTAGCGGGGGGAGAGGACAATGAGCAGTTCTTC	CASSVAGGEDNEQFF
.	.	TRBV6-5	TRBJ1-1	TGTGCCAGCAGTGGGACCTTTTCAGGTGCCACTGAAGCTTTCTTT	CASSGTFSGATEAFF
once	.	TRBV4-3	TRBJ2-6	TGCGCCAGCAGCCAAGATGGGGCTGGGGCCAACGTCCTGACTTTC	CASSQDGAGANVLTF
once	TRBD2	TRBV27	TRBJ2-7	TGTGCCAGCAGTTTAGGGGGGGGACTAGTTGGGTACGAGCAGTACTTC	CASSLGGGLVGYEQYF
.	.	TRBV4-3	TRBJ2-3	TGCGCCAGCAGCCAAGATGAGGGGGAAGATACGCAGTATTTT	CASSQDEGEDTQYF
.	TRBD1	TRBV19	TRBJ2-7	TGTGCCAGTAGTATGGGGACAGGGTCCCCAATTTACGAGCAGTACTTC	CASSMGTGSPIYEQYF
once	.	TRBV2	TRBJ2-3	TGTGCCAGCAGTGGGACTGCCCGCACAGATACGCAGTATTTT	CASSGTARTDTQYF
.	.	TRBV7-8	TRBJ2-1	TGTGCCAGCAGCTGGGGTTCCTCCGAGTTCTTC	CASSWGSSEFF
.	TRBD1	TRBV19	TRBJ2-6	TGTGCCAGTAGTATAGGCCAGGGGGTAACTGGGGCCAACGTCCTGACTTTC	CASSIGQGVTGANVLTF
.	.	TRBV11-2	TRBJ2-5	TGTGCCAGCAGCTTACTACCCTACGAGGGAGAAGAGACCCAGTACTTC	CASSLLPYEGEETQYF
.	TRBD2	TRBV5-3	TRBJ2-2	TGTGCCAGAAGCGCCCCACTAGCGGGGCAAGACACCGGGGAGCTGTTTTTT	CARSAPLAGQDTGELFF
.	.	TRBV4-3	TRBJ1-1	TGCGCCAGCAGCCATGATCCCGGGACACGGAACACTGAAGCTTTCTTT	CASSHDPGTRNTEAFF
.	TRBD2	TRBV5-1	TRBJ2-1	TGCGCCAGCAGCTTCCAACTAGCGGGTGTGTATGAGCAGTTCTTC	CASSFQLAGVYEQFF
few	TRBD2	TRBV7-2	TRBJ2-7	TGTGCCAGCAGCTTAGCATGGCGGGGGGCCTACGAGCAGTACTTC	CASSLAWRGAYEQYF
.	TRBD1	TRBV28	TRBJ2-7	TGTGCCAGCAGCAAGGGGGACAGGGCATCCTACGAGCAGTACTTC	CASSKGDRASYEQYF
.	TRBD1	TRBV5-4	TRBJ2-5	TGTGCCAGCAGCTTGGCTACAGGGGTAGGAGAGACCCAGTACTTC	CASSLATGVGETQYF
.	TRBD1	TRBV5-1	TRBJ2-7	TGCGCCAGCACCGAGACAGGGGACGAGCAGTACTTC	CASTETGDEQYF
once	.	TRBV27	TRBJ1-1	TGTGCCAGCGGGCAGGAGTGGAACACTGAAGCTTTCTTT	CASGQEWNTEAFF
.	TRBD1	TRBV19	TRBJ2-7	TGTGCCAGTAGTCCCCTAGGGGCCAGGGGGCCGATACGGACCTACGAGCAGTACTTC	CASSPLGARGPIRTYEQYF
.	TRBD2	TRBV5-6	TRBJ2-3	TGTGCCAGCAGCTTGGCGGGGGGGCCTATAGCAGATACGCAGTATTTT	CASSLAGGPIADTQYF
.	TRBD1	TRBV6-5	TRBJ2-7	TGTGCCAGCAGTTCGGGCGGTTGGGACAGAACCTACGAGCAGTACTTC	CASSSGGWDRTYEQYF
.	.	TRBV7-2	TRBJ1-2	TGTGCCAGCAGCTTAAGGGGGGGTGGCTACACCTTC	CASSLRGGGYTF
.	.	TRBV29-1	TRBJ2-1	TGCAGCGTCGGTGTTGACTACAATGAGCAGTTCTTC	CSVGVDYNEQFF
few	.	TRBV7-9	TRBJ2-7	TGTGCCAGCAGCCCTACAGGGTTCGCCGAGCAGTACTTC	CASSPTGFAEQYF
.	.	TRBV15	TRBJ2-3	TGTGCCACCAGCACCTCTCGGCCTAGTTCCCCAGATACGCAGTATTTT	CATSTSRPSSPDTQYF
.	.	TRBV19	TRBJ1-4	TGTGCCAGTAGTGTTCGTGAAAAACTGTTTTTT	CASSVREKLFF
.	.	TRBV19	TRBJ2-1	TGTGCCAGTAGTTCTGGGACCAGTGCCTACAATGAGCAGTTCTTC	CASSSGTSAYNEQFF
.	TRBD2	TRBV7-2	TRBJ2-1	TGTGCCAGCAGCCCCAATCCGACTAGCGGGGGGGGTGTGGGTGAGCAGTTCTTC	CASSPNPTSGGGVGEQFF
few	.	TRBV5-1	TRBJ2-2	TGCGCCAGCAGCTTGGCTGTCTCGTCCGGGGAGCTGTTTTTT	CASSLAVSSGELFF
.	.	TRBV5-1	TRBJ1-2	TGCGCCAGCAGCTTCGGTCCCCAGAGCTATGGCTACACCTTC	CASSFGPQSYGYTF
.	TRBD1	TRBV10-3	TRBJ2-3	TGTGCCATCACTATGGGACAGGGAGGTGCAGATACGCAGTATTTT	CAITMGQGGADTQYF
.	.	TRBV29-1	TRBJ1-1	TGCAGCGCGAGTTCGGGGGTAGGGTCTGAAGCTTTCTTT	CSASSGVGSEAFF
.	.	TRBV5-6	TRBJ2-3	TGTGCCAGCAGCTTACGGGTTTCGGGCACAGATACGCAGTATTTT	CASSLRVSGTDTQYF
.	TRBD2	TRBV4-3	TRBJ2-5	TGCGCCAGCAGCCTTACTCCGCGGGGGGGTTATCAAGAGACCCAGTACTTC	CASSLTPRGGYQETQYF
.	TRBD1	TRBV5-6	TRBJ2-5	TGTGCCAGCAGCCAAACAGGGGTAGAGACCCAGTACTTC	CASSQTGVETQYF
.	.	TRBV4-3	TRBJ2-7	TGCGCCAGCAGCCAAGATCTAGCCCCCCAGTGGTCCTACGAGCAGTACTTC	CASSQDLAPQWSYEQYF
.	.	TRBV7-9	TRBJ1-1	TGTGCCAGCAGCCCAGGGGTCATGAACACTGAAGCTTTCTTT	CASSPGVMNTEAFF